This TCR beta chain originates from a study of blood T cells in healthy people across ages. In the study overall: About one barcoded TCR beta cDNA was captured per two T cells.

CDR3 length equals 15 residues. V gave up 7 bases and J gave up 4 bases; unmatched junction bases: 9. General study findings and limits: Fewer expanded clones and more diversity marked long-lived versus aged donors. Per million T cells, TCR beta diversity dropped roughly linearly as age increased.

Each sample used at least 7 million PBMCs. For this clonotype: Its antigen is as yet unknown.

Sample-barcoded 5' priming and a J-beta primer mix drove a second PCR of roughly 6 to 12 cycles. TCRdb recomputed calls from the 5' RACE reads with MiXCR, one row per CDR3 protein. The sample has fewer than 2 million distinct CDR3 sequences; around 42% are singletons. The sequencing input was blood. The chain is built from TRBV12-3 or TRBV12-4 and TRBJ1-1; 10 bases are shared with TRBD1. The origin of this receptor is a human donor in good health. CDR3 region: CASTSPRTGGTEAFF. The CDR3 nucleotides read TGTGCCAGCACCTCACCTCGGACAGGGGGCACTGAAGCTTTCTTT.